Below, 20 T cell receptor beta chains from the same sample are listed, as sequenced in a study of T cell responses to AZD1222 COVID-19 vaccine. Assay used: immunoSEQ multiplex PCR; TCRdb lists only in-frame clones, some missing. The table shows approximately 180,000 clones, with 80% to 90% occurring only once. This material consisted of peripheral blood, taken 28 days after the second dose of the MenACWY control vaccine. These receptors all stem from an adult who received the MenACWY meningococcal vaccine as a control.

This clone has just one count. The chain joins TRBV6-5 to TRBJ1-2, with TRBD1 identical over 11 bases. With 4 bases clipped from V and 6 bases from J, the junction kept 1 base outside the gene matches. Germline CDR1 and CDR2: MNHEY and SVGAGI. This CDR3 spans 13 amino acids. The CDR3, as DNA: TGTGCCAGCAGTTCGGACAGGGGGCATGGCTACACCTTC. It yields the protein CASSSDRGHGYTF.

The chain carries TRBV9 and TRBJ1-6, with D tentatively TRBD1 (6 bases). CDR1 SGDLS and CDR2 YYNGEE come from the germline V gene. Trimming removed 3 bases at V and 9 bases at J, with 13 bases between. The CDR3 is 14 residues long. CDR3 residues: CASSGQVGSSPLHF. CDR3 sequence (DNA): TGTGCCAGCAGCGGACAGGTGGGGAGTTCACCCCTCCACTTT.

J is TRBJ1-2 and V is TRBV10-3; D is undetermined. Trimming took 10 bases from V and 2 from J, leaving 8 bases between them. The CDR3 extends over 11 amino acids. In germline, CDR1 is ENHRY, CDR2 SYGVKD. The CDR3 sequence is CATAGNYGYTF. The CDR3 coding sequence is TGTGCCACCGCCGGGAACTATGGCTACACCTTC.

This clone is classed as medium-sized (0.01 to 0.1%). V gene TRBV19 combines with J gene TRBJ1-1, with 7 bases fitting TRBD1. After removal of 3 bases from V and 7 bases from J, the junction contained 11 bases not matched to a gene. Germline assignment: CDR1 LNHDA and CDR2 SQIVND (reference sequence). The CDR3 is 15 residues long. The CDR3 spells CASSIRDSSPNEAFF. The CDR3 DNA follows: TGTGCCAGTAGTATCCGGGACAGCTCACCTAATGAAGCTTTCTTT. Together with reference TRBV19 and TRBJ1-1, the CDR3 gives the full variable domain: DGGITQSPKYLFRKEGQNVTLSCEQNLNHDAMYWYRQDPGQGLRLIYYSQIVNDFQKGDIAEGYSVSREKKESFPLTVTSAQKNPTAFYLCASSIRDSSPNEAFFGQGTRLTVV.

The chain carries TRBV5-6 and TRBJ2-7, with D uncertain. The V gene lost 3 bases and the J gene lost 2 bases, with 15 bases spanning the gap. The V gene's germline CDR1 is SGHDT and CDR2 YYEEEE. The CDR3 has 15 amino acids. The CDR3: CASSSIYQGTYEQYF. The CDR3, as DNA: TGTGCCAGCAGCTCCATTTACCAAGGGACCTACGAGCAGTACTTC.

This clone was counted a few times. This chain connects TRBV29-1 to TRBJ2-2; TRBD1 agrees at 8 bases. Germline CDR1 and CDR2: SQVTM and ANQGSEA. V was clipped by 8 bases and J by 1 base; unmatched bases: 3. The CDR3 contains 13 residues. CDR3 protein: CSSGGENTGELFF. In DNA, the CDR3 is TGCAGCTCAGGGGGCGAGAACACCGGGGAGCTGTTTTTT.

This chain connects TRBV18 to TRBJ1-3; D gene uncertain. V was cut by 3 bases and J by 3 bases, with 18 bases left in between. Germline V CDR1 and CDR2: KGHSH, LQKENI. This CDR3 contains 17 residues. CDR3 in amino acids: CASSPSPPGSLGNTIYF. CDR3 nucleotides: TGTGCCAGCTCACCTTCCCCCCCAGGAAGTCTTGGAAACACCATATATTTT.

This clone was counted a single time. This CDR3 is CASSLELNTEAFF. The CDR3 nucleotides read TGTGCCAGCAGCTTAGAGTTGAACACTGAAGCTTTCTTT. The J gene is TRBJ1-1, the V gene TRBV7-9; D uncertain. V shed 1 base and J shed 0 bases, with 3 bases lying between them. Germline V gene sequence: CDR1 SEHNR, CDR2 FQNEAQ (reference sequence). CDR3 size: 13 residues.

This chain links TRBV2 with TRBJ1-3; D gene uncertain. The germline V gene has CDR1 SNHLY and CDR2 FYNNEI. This CDR3 region has 13 residues. Trimming cost V 4 bases and J 2 bases, with 6 bases left between them. The CDR3 DNA reads TGTGCCAGCAGTGTTTTACCTGGAAACACCATATATTTT. Its translation is CASSVLPGNTIYF.

The chain couples TRBV28 to TRBJ1-2; D remains ambiguous. The CDR3 length is 13 residues. The V end lost 5 bases, the J end lost 4 bases, and 11 bases lay between the germline ends. Germline assignment: CDR1 MDHEN and CDR2 SYDVKM. CDR3 sequence (DNA): TGTGCCAGCAGTCCTCCCTGGTTCTATGGCTACACCTTC. Protein: CASSPPWFYGYTF.

This clone was seen only a few times. This rearrangement joins TRBV30 to TRBJ1-6; tentative D call: TRBD1 (5 bases). In germline, CDR1 is GTSNPN, CDR2 SVGIG (reference sequence). The V gene lost 0 bases and the J gene lost 15 bases, with 15 bases spanning the gap. The length of the CDR3 is 13 residues. CDR3 DNA: TGTGCCTGGAGTGTACCCCCAGGGATCCACCTCCACTTT. This encodes CAWSVPPGIHLHF.

The V gene is TRBV19, the J gene TRBJ2-1, with 8 positions matching TRBD2. Germline trimming cut 8 bases from V and 2 bases from J; bases unmatched to any gene: 5. CDR1 LNHDA and CDR2 SQIVND come from the germline V gene (reference sequence). This CDR3 contains 14 residues. CDR3 sequence reads: CASCGRPPYNEQFF. CDR3 coding DNA: TGTGCCAGTTGCGGGAGGCCCCCCTACAATGAGCAGTTCTTC.

The V and J genes are TRBV28 and TRBJ2-4; D not resolved. The germline gives CDR1 MDHEN, CDR2 SYDVKM. The V and J ends lost 5 bases and 5 bases respectively, with 16 bases between them. This CDR3 has 15 amino acids. The CDR3 DNA reads as TGTGCCAGCAGTCCACACCAAACCGGGCAAAACATTCAGTACTTC. It translates to CASSPHQTGQNIQYF.

The DNA of the CDR3 is TGTGCCAGTTCCCTGAGCGGGTCTCCCTACGAGCAGTACTTC. Translated, it gives CASSLSGSPYEQYF. The V call is TRBV7-2, the J call TRBJ2-7; perhaps TRBD2 as D (6 bases). Between the trimmed V and J ends, which lost 9 bases and 2 bases, there was a span of 17 bases. The V gene's germline CDR1 is SGHTA and CDR2 FQGNSA. The CDR3 runs to 14 residues.

The chain combines TRBV19 with TRBJ2-7; D not resolved. This CDR3 region has 14 residues. V gave up 3 bases and J gave up 3 bases, with 12 bases separating them. Germline V lookup: CDR1 LNHDA, CDR2 SQIVND (reference sequence). The DNA of the CDR3 is TGTGCCAGTAGTATTGGTCAGCCTCTCTACGAGCAGTACTTC. It codes for CASSIGQPLYEQYF.

J is TRBJ2-5 and V is TRBV7-7, with 8 bases matching TRBD2. The germline CDR1 and CDR2 sequences are SSHAT and FNYEAQ (reference sequence). V lost 2 bases to trimming and J lost 5 bases; unmatched junction nucleotides: 10. CDR3 length: 16 residues. The CDR3 DNA sequence: TGTGCCAGCAGCTTATCAGCGGGAGACTTAGGGGAGACCCAGTACTTC. Translated: CASSLSAGDLGETQYF.

The chain employs TRBV7-9 and TRBJ2-7; perhaps D is TRBD1 or TRBD2 (5 bases each). CDR1 and CDR2 (germline): SEHNR, FQNEAQ (reference sequence). Trimming removed 3 bases at V and 5 bases at J, with 11 bases between. This CDR3 is 13 amino acids long. CDR3 protein: CASSFYEGHEQYF. Written as DNA, the CDR3 is TGTGCCAGCAGCTTTTACGAGGGGCACGAGCAGTACTTC.

This chain joins TRBV2 and TRBJ2-2; D is perhaps TRBD2 (5 bases). There are 16 residues in the CDR3. Germline assignment: CDR1 SNHLY and CDR2 FYNNEI. The V end was cut by 0 bases, the J end by 6 bases, with 14 bases between. The chain's CDR3 is CASSEALPVGAGELFF. In nucleotides, the CDR3 is TGTGCCAGCAGTGAAGCGCTTCCGGTGGGAGCCGGGGAGCTGTTTTTT.

J is TRBJ2-5 and V is TRBV29-1; D ambiguous. The V gene lost 4 bases and the J gene lost 4 bases, with 13 bases spanning the gap. Germline values: CDR1 SQVTM, CDR2 ANQGSEA. The CDR3 is 13 residues long. The CDR3 sequence: CSVGSQAGETQYF. The CDR3 bases are TGCAGCGTTGGGTCCCAGGCTGGAGAGACCCAGTACTTC.

This chain connects TRBV27 to TRBJ1-1; perhaps TRBD1 as D (5 bases). The CDR3 totals 13 residues. Germline V gene sequence: CDR1 MNHEY, CDR2 SMNVEV (reference sequence). V dropped 3 bases and J dropped 5 bases, with 10 bases sitting between them. For the CDR3, the DNA is TGTGCCAGCAGTTTTCAGGGATGGACTGAAGCTTTCTTT. Its protein product is CASSFQGWTEAFF.